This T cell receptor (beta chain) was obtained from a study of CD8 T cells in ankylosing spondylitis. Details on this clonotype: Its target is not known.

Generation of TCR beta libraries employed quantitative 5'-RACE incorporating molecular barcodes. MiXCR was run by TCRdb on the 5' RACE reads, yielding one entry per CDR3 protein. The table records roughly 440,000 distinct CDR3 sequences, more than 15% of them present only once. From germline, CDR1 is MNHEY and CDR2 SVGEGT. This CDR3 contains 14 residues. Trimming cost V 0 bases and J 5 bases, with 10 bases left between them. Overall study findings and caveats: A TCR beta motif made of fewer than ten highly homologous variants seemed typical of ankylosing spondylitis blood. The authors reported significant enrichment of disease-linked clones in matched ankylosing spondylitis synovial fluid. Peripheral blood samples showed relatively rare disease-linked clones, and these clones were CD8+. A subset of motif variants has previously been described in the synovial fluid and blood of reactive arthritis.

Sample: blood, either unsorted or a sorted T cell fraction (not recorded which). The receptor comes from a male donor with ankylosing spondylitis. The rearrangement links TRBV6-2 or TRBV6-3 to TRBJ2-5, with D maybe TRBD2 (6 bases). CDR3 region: CASSYSRRGETQYF. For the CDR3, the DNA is TGTGCCAGCAGTTACTCGAGGAGGGGTGAGACCCAGTACTTC.